Listed below are T cell receptor beta chains from one sample, sequenced in a study of cytomegalovirus exposure and HLA in healthy donors. Profiled with immunoSEQ multiplex PCR; TCRdb holds only in-frame clones, not every one. The table records more than 95,000 clones, roughly three quarters of them present only once. Sequenced: PBMCs. Receptors were obtained from a man aged 25-45 years in good health and CMV-seronegative. CDR3s include the opening cysteine and the closing phenylalanine or tryptophan. Fields, in order: CDR3 length, clone size, V gene, J gene, D gene, CDR3 protein, CDR3 DNA. D genes are given only for firm matches. For some rows the clone size is stated as once, few or many, or as a class when expanded; others skip it.

cdr3_length: 15; clone_size: .; v_call: TRBV5-1; j_call: TRBJ2-2; d_call: TRBD1; cdr3_aa: CASKGGTGNTGELFF; cdr3_nt: TGCGCCAGCAAAGGGGGGACAGGGAACACCGGGGAGCTGTTTTTT
cdr3_length: 13; clone_size: .; v_call: TRBV29-1; j_call: TRBJ2-7; d_call: TRBD1; cdr3_aa: CSVTGGASYEQYF; cdr3_nt: TGCAGCGTAACAGGGGGCGCTTCTTACGAGCAGTACTTC
cdr3_length: 15; clone_size: .; v_call: TRBV19; j_call: TRBJ1-4; d_call: .; cdr3_aa: CASSRTGNANEKLFF; cdr3_nt: TGTGCCAGTAGTAGAACAGGGAATGCTAATGAAAAACTGTTTTTT
cdr3_length: 11; clone_size: few; v_call: TRBV29-1; j_call: TRBJ2-1; d_call: TRBD1; cdr3_aa: CSAQGQDEQFF; cdr3_nt: TGCAGCGCACAGGGACAGGATGAGCAGTTCTTC
cdr3_length: 16; clone_size: .; v_call: TRBV5-1; j_call: TRBJ2-5; d_call: TRBD2; cdr3_aa: CASSLLYSGSGETQYF; cdr3_nt: TGCGCCAGCAGCTTACTTTATAGCGGGAGCGGGGAGACCCAGTACTTC
cdr3_length: 17; clone_size: once; v_call: TRBV7-3; j_call: TRBJ2-7; d_call: TRBD2; cdr3_aa: CASSLNGGVGGPWEQYF; cdr3_nt: TGTGCCAGCAGCTTAAATGGGGGGGTGGGAGGGCCGTGGGAGCAGTACTTC
cdr3_length: 16; clone_size: .; v_call: TRBV4-3; j_call: TRBJ1-6; d_call: .; cdr3_aa: CASSQENAVINSPLHF; cdr3_nt: TGCGCCAGCAGCCAAGAAAACGCAGTCATTAATTCACCCCTCCACTTT
cdr3_length: 14; clone_size: .; v_call: TRBV7-2; j_call: TRBJ2-1; d_call: .; cdr3_aa: CASSFGGPLNEQFF; cdr3_nt: TGTGCCAGCAGCTTCGGAGGGCCTCTCAATGAGCAGTTCTTC
cdr3_length: 14; clone_size: .; v_call: TRBV28; j_call: TRBJ2-1; d_call: .; cdr3_aa: CASSLLSGYNEQFF; cdr3_nt: TGTGCCAGCAGTTTGCTTAGCGGATACAATGAGCAGTTCTTC
cdr3_length: 14; clone_size: once; v_call: TRBV30; j_call: TRBJ2-3; d_call: TRBD2; cdr3_aa: CAWVSGGLTDTQYF; cdr3_nt: TGTGCCTGGGTTAGCGGGGGCCTCACAGATACGCAGTATTTT
cdr3_length: 15; clone_size: .; v_call: TRBV5-8; j_call: TRBJ2-1; d_call: TRBD2; cdr3_aa: CASSGGTSGYNEQFF; cdr3_nt: TGTGCCAGCAGCGGGGGGACTAGCGGATACAATGAGCAGTTCTTC
cdr3_length: 13; clone_size: .; v_call: TRBV5-6; j_call: TRBJ1-2; d_call: .; cdr3_aa: CASSSETPYGYTF; cdr3_nt: TGTGCCAGCAGCTCCGAGACACCTTATGGCTACACCTTC
cdr3_length: 12; clone_size: .; v_call: TRBV30; j_call: TRBJ1-1; d_call: .; cdr3_aa: CAWTGGSTEAFF; cdr3_nt: TGTGCCTGGACGGGGGGGAGCACTGAAGCTTTCTTT
cdr3_length: 14; clone_size: few; v_call: TRBV9; j_call: TRBJ1-2; d_call: .; cdr3_aa: CASSVTGAQYGYTF; cdr3_nt: TGTGCCAGCAGCGTTACAGGAGCCCAATATGGCTACACCTTC
cdr3_length: 15; clone_size: .; v_call: TRBV28; j_call: TRBJ2-3; d_call: .; cdr3_aa: CASSLWGQGSDTQYF; cdr3_nt: TGTGCCAGCAGTTTATGGGGCCAGGGAAGCGATACGCAGTATTTT
cdr3_length: 16; clone_size: .; v_call: TRBV14; j_call: TRBJ2-1; d_call: .; cdr3_aa: CASSQDRTVIYNEQFF; cdr3_nt: TGTGCCAGCAGCCAAGATCGAACAGTTATATACAATGAGCAGTTCTTC
cdr3_length: 13; clone_size: .; v_call: TRBV11-3; j_call: TRBJ1-1; d_call: .; cdr3_aa: CASSSGVGTEAFF; cdr3_nt: TGTGCCAGCAGCTCGGGGGTCGGCACTGAAGCTTTCTTT
cdr3_length: 14; clone_size: .; v_call: TRBV10-3; j_call: TRBJ2-5; d_call: TRBD1; cdr3_aa: CAISDRVEKETQYF; cdr3_nt: TGTGCCATCTCGGACAGGGTGGAGAAGGAGACCCAGTACTTC
cdr3_length: 15; clone_size: .; v_call: TRBV6-6; j_call: TRBJ2-4; d_call: TRBD1; cdr3_aa: CASSYEQGAKNIQYF; cdr3_nt: TGTGCCAGCAGTTATGAACAGGGGGCCAAAAACATTCAGTACTTC
cdr3_length: 13; clone_size: .; v_call: TRBV6-1; j_call: TRBJ2-3; d_call: .; cdr3_aa: CAGRTASTDTQYF; cdr3_nt: TGTGCCGGTAGGACAGCCAGCACAGATACGCAGTATTTT
cdr3_length: 17; clone_size: .; v_call: TRBV4-2; j_call: TRBJ2-7; d_call: TRBD2; cdr3_aa: CASSPLTGAGVGYEQYF; cdr3_nt: TGTGCCAGCAGCCCCTTAACCGGTGCGGGAGTAGGCTACGAGCAGTACTTC
cdr3_length: 18; clone_size: .; v_call: TRBV7-2; j_call: TRBJ2-6; d_call: TRBD1; cdr3_aa: CASTKTGRGPSGANVLTF; cdr3_nt: TGTGCCAGCACAAAGACGGGAAGGGGGCCCAGTGGGGCCAACGTCCTGACTTTC
cdr3_length: 14; clone_size: .; v_call: TRBV6-5; j_call: TRBJ2-1; d_call: TRBD1; cdr3_aa: CASSNTGDYNEQFF; cdr3_nt: TGTGCCAGCAGTAATACAGGGGACTACAATGAGCAGTTCTTC
cdr3_length: 15; clone_size: .; v_call: TRBV18; j_call: TRBJ1-1; d_call: .; cdr3_aa: CASSPISTGTTEAFF; cdr3_nt: TGTGCCAGCTCACCCATTTCAACCGGGACAACTGAAGCTTTCTTT
cdr3_length: 15; clone_size: .; v_call: TRBV2; j_call: TRBJ2-1; d_call: TRBD2; cdr3_aa: CASSTLAGGWNEQFF; cdr3_nt: TGTGCCAGCAGCACCCTTGCGGGAGGCTGGAATGAGCAGTTCTTC
cdr3_length: 14; clone_size: .; v_call: TRBV4-2; j_call: TRBJ2-3; d_call: TRBD2; cdr3_aa: CASSQDPGRDTQYF; cdr3_nt: TGTGCCAGCAGCCAAGATCCCGGGAGGGATACGCAGTATTTT
cdr3_length: 16; clone_size: .; v_call: TRBV6-1; j_call: TRBJ2-7; d_call: TRBD2; cdr3_aa: CASSGARGRPSYEQYF; cdr3_nt: TGTGCCAGCAGTGGAGCCCGCGGGAGGCCTTCCTACGAGCAGTACTTC